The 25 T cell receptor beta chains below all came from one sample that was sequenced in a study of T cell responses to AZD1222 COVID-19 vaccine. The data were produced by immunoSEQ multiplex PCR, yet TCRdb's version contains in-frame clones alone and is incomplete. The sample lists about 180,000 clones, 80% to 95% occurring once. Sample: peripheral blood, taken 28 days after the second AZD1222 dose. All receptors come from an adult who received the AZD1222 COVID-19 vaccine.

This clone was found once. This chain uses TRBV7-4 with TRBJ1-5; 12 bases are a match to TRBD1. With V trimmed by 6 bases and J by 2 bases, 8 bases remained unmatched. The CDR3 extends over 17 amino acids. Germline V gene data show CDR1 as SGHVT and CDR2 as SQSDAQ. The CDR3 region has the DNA TGTGCCAGCAGTCTAGTGGGGACAGGGGGCTGCAATCAGCCCCAGCATTTT. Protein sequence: CASSLVGTGGCNQPQHF. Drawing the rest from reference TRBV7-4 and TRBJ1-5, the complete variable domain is GAGVSQSPRYKVAKRGRDVALRCDSISGHVTLYWYRQTLGQGSEVLTYSQSDAQRDKSGRPSGRFSAERPERSVSTLKIQRTEQGDSAVYLCASSLVGTGGCNQPQHFGDGTRLSIL.

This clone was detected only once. The CDR3 bases are TGTGCCAGCAGTTTATTAACGGGAAGCACAGATACGCAGTATTTT. Protein product: CASSLLTGSTDTQYF. V gene TRBV28 combines with J gene TRBJ2-3, with D possibly matching TRBD2 (5 bases). The germline V gene encodes CDR1 MDHEN and CDR2 SYDVKM. The CDR3 length is 15 residues. V lost 1 base, J lost 0 bases, and 8 bases lay in between.

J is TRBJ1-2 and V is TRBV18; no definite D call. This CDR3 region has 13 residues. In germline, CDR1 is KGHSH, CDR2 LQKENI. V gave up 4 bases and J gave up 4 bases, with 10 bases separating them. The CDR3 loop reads CASSQRVGYGYTF. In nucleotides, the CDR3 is TGTGCCAGCTCACAAAGGGTGGGCTATGGCTACACCTTC.

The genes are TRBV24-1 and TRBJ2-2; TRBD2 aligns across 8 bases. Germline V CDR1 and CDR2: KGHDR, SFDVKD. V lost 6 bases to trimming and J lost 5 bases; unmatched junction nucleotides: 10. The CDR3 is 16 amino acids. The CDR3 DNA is TGTGCCACCAGTCCTAACGGGAGGGCCGATACCGGGGAGCTGTTTTTT. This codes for CATSPNGRADTGELFF.

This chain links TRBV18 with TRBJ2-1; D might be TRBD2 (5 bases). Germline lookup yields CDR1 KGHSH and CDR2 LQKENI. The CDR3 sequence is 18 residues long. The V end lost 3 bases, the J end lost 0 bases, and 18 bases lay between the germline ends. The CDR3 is CASSPSYGNSLSYNEQFF. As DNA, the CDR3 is TGTGCCAGCTCACCGTCTTACGGGAATAGCCTCTCCTACAATGAGCAGTTCTTC.

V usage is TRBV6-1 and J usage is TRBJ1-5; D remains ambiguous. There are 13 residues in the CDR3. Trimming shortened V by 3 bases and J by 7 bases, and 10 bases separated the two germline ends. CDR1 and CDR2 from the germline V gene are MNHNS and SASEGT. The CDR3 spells CASSDRFGQPQHF. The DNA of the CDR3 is TGTGCCAGCAGTGACAGATTTGGGCAGCCCCAGCATTTT.

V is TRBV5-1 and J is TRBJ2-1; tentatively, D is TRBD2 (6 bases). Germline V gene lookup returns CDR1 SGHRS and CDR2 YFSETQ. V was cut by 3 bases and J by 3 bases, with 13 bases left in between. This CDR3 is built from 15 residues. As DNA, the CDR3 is TGCGCCAGCAGCTCAATAGCGGTCGGCTACAATGAGCAGTTCTTC. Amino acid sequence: CASSSIAVGYNEQFF.

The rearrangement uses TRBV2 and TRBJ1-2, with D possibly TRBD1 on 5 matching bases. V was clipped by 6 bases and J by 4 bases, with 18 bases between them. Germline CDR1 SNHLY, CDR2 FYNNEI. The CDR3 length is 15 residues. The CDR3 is CASSGSRAGFYGYTF. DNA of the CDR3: TGTGCCAGCAGCGGGAGCAGGGCGGGTTTCTATGGCTACACCTTC.

The CDR3 loop reads CASSQAGIAVHPGANVLTF. CDR3 DNA: TGTGCCAGCAGCCAAGCAGGGATCGCTGTTCACCCTGGGGCCAACGTCCTGACTTTC. The gene calls are TRBV4-2 and TRBJ2-6; weak D call: TRBD1 (5 bases). Per germline, CDR1 LGHNA and CDR2 YNFKEQ. The V and J ends lost 1 base and 2 bases respectively, with 18 bases between them. The CDR3 has 19 residues.

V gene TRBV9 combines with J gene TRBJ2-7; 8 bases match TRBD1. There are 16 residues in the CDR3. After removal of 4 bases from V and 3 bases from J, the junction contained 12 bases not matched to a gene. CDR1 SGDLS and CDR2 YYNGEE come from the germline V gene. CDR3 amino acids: CASSNAPRTGSYEQYF. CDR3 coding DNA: TGTGCCAGCAGCAACGCACCCCGGACAGGGAGCTACGAGCAGTACTTC.

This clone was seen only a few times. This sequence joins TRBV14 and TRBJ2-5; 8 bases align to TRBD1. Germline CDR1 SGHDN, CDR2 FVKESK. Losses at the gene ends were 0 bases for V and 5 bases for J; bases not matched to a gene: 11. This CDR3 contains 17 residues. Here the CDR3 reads CASSQEGGRGRRETQYF. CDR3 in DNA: TGTGCCAGCAGCCAAGAAGGTGGCAGGGGGCGACGGGAGACCCAGTACTTC.

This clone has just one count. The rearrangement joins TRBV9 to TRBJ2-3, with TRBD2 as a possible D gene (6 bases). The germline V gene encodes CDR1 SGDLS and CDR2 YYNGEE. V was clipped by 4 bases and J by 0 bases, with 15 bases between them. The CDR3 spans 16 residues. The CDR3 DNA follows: TGTGCCAGCAGCACCTGGGGTAGCGGCAGCACAGATACGCAGTATTTT. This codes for CASSTWGSGSTDTQYF.

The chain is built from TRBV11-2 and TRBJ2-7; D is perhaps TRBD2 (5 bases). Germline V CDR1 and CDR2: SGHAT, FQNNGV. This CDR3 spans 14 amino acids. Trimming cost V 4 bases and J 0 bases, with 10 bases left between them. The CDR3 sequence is CASSSLGSSYEQYF. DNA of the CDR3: TGTGCCAGCAGCTCCCTAGGGAGCTCCTACGAGCAGTACTTC.

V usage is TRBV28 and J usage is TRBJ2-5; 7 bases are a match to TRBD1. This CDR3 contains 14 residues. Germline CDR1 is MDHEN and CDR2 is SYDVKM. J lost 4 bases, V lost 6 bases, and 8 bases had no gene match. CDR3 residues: CASSRKGGPETQYF. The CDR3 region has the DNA TGTGCCAGCAGCAGAAAAGGGGGCCCAGAGACCCAGTACTTC.

The CDR3 DNA follows: TGCGCCAGCACCCTATGGGGCGGGGACCAAGAGACCCAGTACTTC. It translates to CASTLWGGDQETQYF. This chain links TRBV5-1 with TRBJ2-5, with D perhaps TRBD2 (6 bases). The CDR3 runs to 15 residues. Germline CDR1 SGHRS, CDR2 YFSETQ. Trimming shortened V by 6 bases and J by 0 bases, and 15 bases separated the two germline ends.

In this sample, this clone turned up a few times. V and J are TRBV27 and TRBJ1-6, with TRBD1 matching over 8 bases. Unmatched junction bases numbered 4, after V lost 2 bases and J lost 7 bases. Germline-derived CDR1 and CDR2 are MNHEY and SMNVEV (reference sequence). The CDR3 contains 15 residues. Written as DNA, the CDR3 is TGTGCCAGCAGTTTAGGGACAGGAACAAATTCACCCCTCCACTTT. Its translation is CASSLGTGTNSPLHF.

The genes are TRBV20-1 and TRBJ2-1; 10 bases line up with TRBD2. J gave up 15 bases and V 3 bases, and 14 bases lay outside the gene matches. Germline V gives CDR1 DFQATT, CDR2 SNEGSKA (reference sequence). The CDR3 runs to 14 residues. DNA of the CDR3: TGCAGTGCTAGTCCTAGCGGGAGAAGCGGTTGGCGGTTCTTC. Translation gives CSASPSGRSGWRFF.

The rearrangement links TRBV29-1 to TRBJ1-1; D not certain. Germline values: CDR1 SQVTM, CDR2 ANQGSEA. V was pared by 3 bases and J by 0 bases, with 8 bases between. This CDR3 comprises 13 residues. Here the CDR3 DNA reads TGCAGCGTTGATACGGGGATGAACACTGAAGCTTTCTTT. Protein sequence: CSVDTGMNTEAFF.

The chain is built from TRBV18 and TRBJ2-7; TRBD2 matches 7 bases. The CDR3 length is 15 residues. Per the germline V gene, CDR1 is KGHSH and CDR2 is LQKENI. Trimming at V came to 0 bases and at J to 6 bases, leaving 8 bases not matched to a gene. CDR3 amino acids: CASSPPGAWGGEQYF. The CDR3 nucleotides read TGTGCCAGCTCACCACCCGGGGCGTGGGGGGGCGAGCAGTACTTC.

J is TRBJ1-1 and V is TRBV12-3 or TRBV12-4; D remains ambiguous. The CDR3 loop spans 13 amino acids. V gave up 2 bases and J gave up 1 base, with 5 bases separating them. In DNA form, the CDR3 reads TGTGCCAGCAGTTTATCAGGGAACACTGAAGCTTTCTTT. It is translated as CASSLSGNTEAFF.

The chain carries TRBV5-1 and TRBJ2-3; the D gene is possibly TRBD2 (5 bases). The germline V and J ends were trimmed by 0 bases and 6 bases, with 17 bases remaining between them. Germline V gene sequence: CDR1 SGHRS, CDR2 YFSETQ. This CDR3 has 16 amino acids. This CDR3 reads CASSLGASPPGDTQYF. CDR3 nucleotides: TGCGCCAGCAGCTTGGGGGCCAGCCCTCCGGGGGATACGCAGTATTTT.

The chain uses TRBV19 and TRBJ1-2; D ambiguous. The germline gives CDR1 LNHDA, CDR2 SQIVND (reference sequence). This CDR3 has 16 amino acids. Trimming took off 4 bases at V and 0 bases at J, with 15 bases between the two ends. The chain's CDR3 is CASSTGPLLANYGYTF. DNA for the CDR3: TGTGCCAGTAGTACCGGACCGCTTCTAGCTAACTATGGCTACACCTTC.

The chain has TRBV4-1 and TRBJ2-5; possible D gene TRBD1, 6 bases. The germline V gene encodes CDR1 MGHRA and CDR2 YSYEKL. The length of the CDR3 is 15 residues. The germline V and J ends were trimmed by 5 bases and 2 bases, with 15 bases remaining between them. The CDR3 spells CASSTGWGPQETQYF. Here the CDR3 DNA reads TGCGCCAGCAGCACCGGATGGGGGCCTCAAGAGACCCAGTACTTC.

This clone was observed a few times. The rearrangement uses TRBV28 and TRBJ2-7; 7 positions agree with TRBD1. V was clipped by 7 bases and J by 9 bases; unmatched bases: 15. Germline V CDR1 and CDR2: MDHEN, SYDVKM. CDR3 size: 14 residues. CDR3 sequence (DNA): TGTGCCAGCACCGATCGGACAGGCGGCTACTCGCAGTACTTC. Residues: CASTDRTGGYSQYF.

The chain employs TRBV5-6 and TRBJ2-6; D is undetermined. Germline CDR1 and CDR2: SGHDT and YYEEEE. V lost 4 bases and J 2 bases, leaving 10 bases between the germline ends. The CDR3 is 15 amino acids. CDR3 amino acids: CASSLLSAGANVLTF. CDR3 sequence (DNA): TGTGCCAGCAGCCTATTGAGCGCTGGGGCCAACGTCCTGACTTTC. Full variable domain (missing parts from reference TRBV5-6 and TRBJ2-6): DAGVTQSPTHLIKTRGQQVTLRCSPKSGHDTVSWYQQALGQGPQFIFQYYEEEERQRGNFPDRFSGHQFPNYSSELNVNALLLGDSALYLCASSLLSAGANVLTFGAGSRLTVL.